The clone carrying this TCR beta chain was counted once. V was trimmed by 1 base and J by 2 bases, leaving 14 bases between them. There are 15 residues in the CDR3. CDR1 GTSNPN and CDR2 SVGIG come from the germline V gene (reference sequence). This sample is part of a study of T cell changes during pregnancy in multiple sclerosis. Clones were read by immunoSEQ multiplex PCR, and TCRdb kept only the in-frame ones, dropping some. The sample has 45,000 to 50,000 clones, around 94% seen once; the top ten hold 5.5%. Specimen: CD8+ T cells from peripheral blood mononuclear cells, collected before pregnancy. This TCR was sampled from a female donor with multiple sclerosis, enrolled in a pregnancy study. V and J are TRBV30 and TRBJ1-2; D ambiguous. The CDR3 reads CAWSGVRGANYGYTF. DNA of the CDR3: TGTGCCTGGAGTGGAGTGCGGGGTGCCAACTATGGCTACACCTTC.